These 8 T cell receptor beta chains originate from one sample sequenced in a study of blood T cell repertoires in COVID-19 (dated by TCRdb to the early 2020s). Receptor amplification or capture employed the immunoSEQ multiplex PCR assay. The table comes from immuneACCESS by way of TCRdb, which keeps in-frame sequences with V and J called. Part of the clones is missing from these tables; in studies checked, under half for an unresolved V gene and the rest for unknown reasons. This sample is represented by 150,000 to 200,000 clones; around four fifths of them were singletons. Together, the top ten hold about 8.6% of the sample. The source material was PBMCs or T cells enriched from blood (not recorded which). Receptors originate from a woman aged 45 to 65 who had recovered from COVID-19.

This sequence joins TRBV11-2 and TRBJ2-1; D gene unclear. Trimming shortened V by 8 bases and J by 1 base, and 24 bases separated the two germline ends. Germline CDR1 SGHAT, CDR2 FQNNGV. This CDR3 region has 18 residues. DNA for the CDR3: TGTGCCAGCTCTGGGCGCGCCCCCCCGCGTTTGTCCTACAATGAGCAGTTCTTC. Its protein is CASSGRAPPRLSYNEQFF. Filled out from reference TRBV11-2 and TRBJ2-1, the complete variable domain reads EAGVAQSPRYKIIEKRQSVAFWCNPISGHATLYWYQQILGQGPKLLIQFQNNGVVDDSQLPKDRFSAERLKGVDSTLKIQPAKLEDSAVYLCASSGRAPPRLSYNEQFFGPGTRLTVL.

The CDR3 loop is CASSLEGLAGARPRNEQFF. The CDR3 DNA reads as TGCGCCAGCAGCTTGGAGGGACTAGCGGGAGCCCGACCTCGGAATGAGCAGTTCTTC. V gene TRBV5-1 combines with J gene TRBJ2-1; 14 bases align to TRBD2. With V trimmed by 0 bases and J by 7 bases, 12 bases remained unmatched. The CDR3 sequence is 19 residues long. Germline CDR1 and CDR2: SGHRS and YFSETQ. Full variable domain (missing parts from reference TRBV5-1 and TRBJ2-1): KAGVTQTPRYLIKTRGQQVTLSCSPISGHRSVSWYQQTPGQGLQFLFEYFSETQRNKGNFPGRFSGRQFSNSRSEMNVSTLELGDSALYLCASSLEGLAGARPRNEQFFGPGTRLTVL.

The rearrangement links TRBV7-3 to TRBJ1-3, with no clear D. Between the trimmed V and J ends, which lost 5 bases and 0 bases, there was a span of 11 bases. Per germline, CDR1 SGHTA and CDR2 FQGTGA. The CDR3 spans 15 residues. This CDR3 reads CASSPDAVSGNTIYF. The CDR3 DNA sequence: TGTGCCAGCAGCCCCGATGCGGTCTCTGGAAACACCATATATTTT.

The rearrangement links TRBV7-8 to TRBJ2-3, with D possibly matching TRBD1 (5 bases). The CDR3 is 16 residues long. Germline V gene data show CDR1 as SGHVS and CDR2 as FQNEAQ. V was shortened by 1 base and J by 3 bases, with 14 bases between the two germline ends. CDR3 DNA: TGTGCCAGCAGCTTAGATGTAGGGGTGGGGACAGATACGCAGTATTTT. This translates into CASSLDVGVGTDTQYF. Full variable domain (rest looked up from reference TRBV7-8 and TRBJ2-3): GAGVSQSPRYKVAKRGQDVALRCDPISGHVSLFWYQQALGQGPEFLTYFQNEAQLDKSGLPSDRFFAERPEGSVSTLKIQRTQQEDSAVYLCASSLDVGVGTDTQYFGPGTRLTVL.

Concerning this clone itself: The sample holds other DNA sequences that translate to the same CDR3. V usage is TRBV18 and J usage is TRBJ1-1; weak D call: TRBD1 (6 bases). Germline loops: CDR1 KGHSH, CDR2 LQKENI. This CDR3 has 14 amino acids. The ends were cut back, 3 bases at V and 4 bases at J, with 12 bases in the middle. CDR3 in DNA: TGTGCCAGCTCACCTACACAGGGTGGCACTGAAGCTTTCTTT. This translates into CASSPTQGGTEAFF.

The CDR3 loop is CASSQGQGRVEQFF. The CDR3 DNA sequence: TGTGCCAGCAGCCAAGGACAGGGTAGAGTTGAGCAGTTCTTC. This rearrangement joins TRBV3-1 (or the pseudogene TRBV3-2) to TRBJ2-1, with 7 bases aligning to TRBD1. The germline CDR1 and CDR2 sequences are LGHDT and YNNKEL (reference sequence). The J segment lost 9 bases and the V segment lost 1 base, leaving 6 bases of the junction unmatched. CDR3 size: 14 residues.

The genes are TRBV4-3 and TRBJ1-5; possible D gene TRBD1, 5 bases. V was clipped by 4 bases and J by 4 bases, with 14 bases between them. CDR1 and CDR2 from the germline V gene are LGHNA and YSLEER. The CDR3 is 15 amino acids. The DNA of the CDR3 is TGCGCCAGCAGCCTTCTCGTGGGGGGGAATCAGCCCCAGCATTTT. Amino acids: CASSLLVGGNQPQHF.

V is TRBV6-6 and J is TRBJ1-2, with no clear D. Germline CDR1 MNHNY, CDR2 SVGAGI (reference sequence). The CDR3 contains 8 residues. Trimming cost V 10 bases and J 7 bases, with 4 bases left between them. The CDR3 reads CATGGYTF. The CDR3 DNA follows: TGTGCCACCGGTGGCTACACCTTC.